This TCR beta chain was sequenced in a study of metastatic and nonmetastatic thyroid tumors. Study in general: Repertoires from blood and tumor or nodule tissue of malignant and benign thyroid patients were compared.

Germline CDR1 DFQATT, CDR2 SNEGSKA (reference sequence). The junction had 17 bases not matched to a gene; V was cut back by 6 bases and J by 8 bases. CDR3 length: 18 amino acids. General study results and limits: Benign nodules were reported to have significantly lower TCR beta diversity than malignant thyroid tumors, in blood and tumor.

No treatment of any kind had been given to any patient before thyroid surgery. Source study methods: Built for papillary thyroid cancer, a distant-metastasis classifier drew on CDR3 differences across clinicopathological groups. TCRdb re-clonotyped the PCR reads through MiXCR. The V and J calls were determined by TCRdb, not by the authors. The sample holds 25,000 to 35,000 clones; about a sixth are singletons and the top ten take 4% to 5%. This clone has at least ten counts. The target antigen is unknown. This clonotype was obtained from a female donor with papillary thyroid cancer or a benign thyroid nodule (not recorded which). Some clones in this sample may be carry-over from other donors' samples. The sample taken for sequencing was blood. The chain joins TRBV20-1 to TRBJ2-1, with TRBD2 identical over 15 bases. The DNA for the CDR3 is TGCAGTGCACCAAATAGGGGACTAGCGGGAGGTTCGAGAGATGAGCAGTTCTTC. This encodes CSAPNRGLAGGSRDEQFF.